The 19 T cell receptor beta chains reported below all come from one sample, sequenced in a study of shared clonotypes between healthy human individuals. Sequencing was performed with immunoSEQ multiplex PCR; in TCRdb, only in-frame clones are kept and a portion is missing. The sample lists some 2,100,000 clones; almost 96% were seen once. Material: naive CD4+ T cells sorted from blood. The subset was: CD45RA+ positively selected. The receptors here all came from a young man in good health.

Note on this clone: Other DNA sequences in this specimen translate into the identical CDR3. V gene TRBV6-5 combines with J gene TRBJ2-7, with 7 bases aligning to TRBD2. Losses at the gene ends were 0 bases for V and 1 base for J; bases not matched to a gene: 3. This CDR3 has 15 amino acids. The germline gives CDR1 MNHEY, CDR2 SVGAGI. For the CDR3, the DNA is TGTGCCAGCAGTTACTCGGGGAGGGGATCCTACGAGCAGTACTTC. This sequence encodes CASSYSGRGSYEQYF.

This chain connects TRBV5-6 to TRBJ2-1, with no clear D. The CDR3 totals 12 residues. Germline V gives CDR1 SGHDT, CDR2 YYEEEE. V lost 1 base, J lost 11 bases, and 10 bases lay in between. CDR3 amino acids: CASSLIDGQQFF. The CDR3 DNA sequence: TGTGCCAGCAGCTTGATCGATGGTCAGCAGTTCTTC.

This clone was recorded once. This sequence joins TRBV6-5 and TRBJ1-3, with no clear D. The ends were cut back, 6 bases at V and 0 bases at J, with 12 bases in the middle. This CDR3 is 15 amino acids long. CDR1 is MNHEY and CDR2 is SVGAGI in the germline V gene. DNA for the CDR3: TGTGCCAGCAGCCGGACGGGTATCTCTGGAAACACCATATATTTT. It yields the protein CASSRTGISGNTIYF.

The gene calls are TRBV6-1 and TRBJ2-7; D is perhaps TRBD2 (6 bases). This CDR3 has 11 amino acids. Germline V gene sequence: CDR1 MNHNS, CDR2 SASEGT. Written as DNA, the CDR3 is TGTGCGGCGGGGCAAACCTACGAGCAGTACTTC. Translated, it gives CAAGQTYEQYF.

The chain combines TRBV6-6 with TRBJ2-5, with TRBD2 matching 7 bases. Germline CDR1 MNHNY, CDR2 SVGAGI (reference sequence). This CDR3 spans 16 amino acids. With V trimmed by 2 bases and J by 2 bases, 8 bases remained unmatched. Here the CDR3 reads CASSYTGTIKQETQYF. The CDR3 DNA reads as TGTGCCAGCAGTTACACCGGGACTATAAAGCAAGAGACCCAGTACTTC.

The CDR3, as DNA: TGTGCCATCAGGGAGAGACTAGCGGGGGCCGAGCAGTTCTTC. Amino acid sequence: CAIRERLAGAEQFF. The rearrangement uses TRBV10-3 and TRBJ2-1; 12 bases are shared with TRBD2. The CDR3 has 14 amino acids. Germline CDR1 reads ENHRY; CDR2 reads SYGVKD. Losses at the gene ends were 6 bases for V and 10 bases for J; bases not matched to a gene: 7.

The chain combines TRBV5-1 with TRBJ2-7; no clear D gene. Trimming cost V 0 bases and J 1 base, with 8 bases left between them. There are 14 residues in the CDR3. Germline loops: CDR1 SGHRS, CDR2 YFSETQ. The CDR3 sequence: CASSLVESSYEQYF. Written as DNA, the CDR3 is TGCGCCAGCAGCTTGGTAGAATCATCCTACGAGCAGTACTTC.

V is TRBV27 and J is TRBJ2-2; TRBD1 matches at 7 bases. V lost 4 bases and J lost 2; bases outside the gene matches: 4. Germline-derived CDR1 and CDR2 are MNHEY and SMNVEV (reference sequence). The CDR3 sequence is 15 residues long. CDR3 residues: CASSWDRPNTGELFF. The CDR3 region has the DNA TGTGCCAGCAGTTGGGACAGACCCAACACCGGGGAGCTGTTTTTT.

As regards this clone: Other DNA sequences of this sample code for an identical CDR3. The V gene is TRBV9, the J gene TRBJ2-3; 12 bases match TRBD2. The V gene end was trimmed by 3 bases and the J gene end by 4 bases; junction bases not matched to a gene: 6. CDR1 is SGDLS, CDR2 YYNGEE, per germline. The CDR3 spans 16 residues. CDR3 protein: CASSARLAGEADTQYF. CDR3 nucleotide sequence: TGTGCCAGCAGCGCCCGACTAGCGGGGGAGGCAGATACGCAGTATTTT.

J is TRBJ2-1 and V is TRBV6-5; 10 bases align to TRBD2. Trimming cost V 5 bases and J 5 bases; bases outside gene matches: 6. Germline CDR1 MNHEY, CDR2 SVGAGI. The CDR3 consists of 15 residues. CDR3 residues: CASSTGLAANNEQFF. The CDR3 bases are TGTGCCAGCAGTACCGGACTAGCGGCTAACAATGAGCAGTTCTTC.

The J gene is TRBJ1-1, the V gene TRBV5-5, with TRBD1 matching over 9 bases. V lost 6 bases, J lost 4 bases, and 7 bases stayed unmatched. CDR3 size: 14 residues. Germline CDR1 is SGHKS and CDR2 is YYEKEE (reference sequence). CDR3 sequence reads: CASTWDRAFTEAFF. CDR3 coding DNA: TGTGCCAGCACCTGGGACAGGGCGTTCACTGAAGCTTTCTTT.

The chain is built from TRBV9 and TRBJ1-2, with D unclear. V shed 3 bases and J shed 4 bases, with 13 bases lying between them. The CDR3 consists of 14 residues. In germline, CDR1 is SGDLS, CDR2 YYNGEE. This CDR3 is CASSAPGSGYGYTF. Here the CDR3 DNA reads TGTGCCAGCAGCGCCCCCGGGTCTGGCTATGGCTACACCTTC.

CDR3 sequence: CASTSAGLSAEAFF. The CDR3 region has the DNA TGTGCCAGCACTTCGGCGGGTTTATCGGCTGAAGCTTTCTTT. The chain couples TRBV6-1 to TRBJ1-1; D not resolved. The CDR3 totals 14 residues. Per the germline V gene, CDR1 is MNHNS and CDR2 is SASEGT. Trimming shortened V by 7 bases and J by 6 bases, and 18 bases separated the two germline ends.

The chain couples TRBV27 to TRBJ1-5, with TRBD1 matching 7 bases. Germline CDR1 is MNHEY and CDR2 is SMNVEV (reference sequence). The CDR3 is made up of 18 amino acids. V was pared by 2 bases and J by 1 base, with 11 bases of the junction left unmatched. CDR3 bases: TGTGCCAGCAGTTTAAGGGGGCAGGGGCCAACGAGCAATCAGCCCCAGCATTTT. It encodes CASSLRGQGPTSNQPQHF.

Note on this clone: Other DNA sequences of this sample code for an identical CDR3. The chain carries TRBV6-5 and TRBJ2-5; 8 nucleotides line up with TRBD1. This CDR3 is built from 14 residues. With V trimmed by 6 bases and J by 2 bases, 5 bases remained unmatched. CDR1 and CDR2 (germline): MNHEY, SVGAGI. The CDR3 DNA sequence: TGTGCCAGCAGCAGGGGGCGCGGGCAAGAGACCCAGTACTTC. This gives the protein CASSRGRGQETQYF.

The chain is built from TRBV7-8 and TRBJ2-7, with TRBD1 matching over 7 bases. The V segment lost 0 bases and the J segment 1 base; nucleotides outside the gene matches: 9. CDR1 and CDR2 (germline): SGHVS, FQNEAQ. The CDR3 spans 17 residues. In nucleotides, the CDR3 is TGTGCCAGCAGCTTAGCTCTGGGACAGTTATTTTCCTACGAGCAGTACTTC. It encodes CASSLALGQLFSYEQYF.

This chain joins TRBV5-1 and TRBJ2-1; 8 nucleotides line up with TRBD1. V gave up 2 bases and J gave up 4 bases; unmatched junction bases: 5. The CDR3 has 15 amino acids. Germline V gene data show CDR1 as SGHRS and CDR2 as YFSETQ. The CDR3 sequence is CASSFRDRQYNEQFF. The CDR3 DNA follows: TGCGCCAGCAGCTTCCGGGACAGGCAGTACAATGAGCAGTTCTTC. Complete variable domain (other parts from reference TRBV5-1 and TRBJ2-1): KAGVTQTPRYLIKTRGQQVTLSCSPISGHRSVSWYQQTPGQGLQFLFEYFSETQRNKGNFPGRFSGRQFSNSRSEMNVSTLELGDSALYLCASSFRDRQYNEQFFGPGTRLTVL.

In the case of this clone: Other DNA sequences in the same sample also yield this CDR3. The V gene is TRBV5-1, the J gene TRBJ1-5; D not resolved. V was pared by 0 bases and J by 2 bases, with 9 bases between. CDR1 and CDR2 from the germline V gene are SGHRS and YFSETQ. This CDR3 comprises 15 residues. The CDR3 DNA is TGCGCCAGCAGCTTGGAGGCAGGACGCAATCAGCCCCAGCATTTT. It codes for CASSLEAGRNQPQHF.

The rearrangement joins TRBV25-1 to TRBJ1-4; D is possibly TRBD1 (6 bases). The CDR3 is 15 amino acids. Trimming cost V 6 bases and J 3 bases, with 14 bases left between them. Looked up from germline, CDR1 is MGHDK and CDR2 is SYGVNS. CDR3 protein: CASSIGGGPNEKLFF. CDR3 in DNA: TGTGCCAGCAGCATAGGGGGGGGGCCTAATGAAAAACTGTTTTTT.